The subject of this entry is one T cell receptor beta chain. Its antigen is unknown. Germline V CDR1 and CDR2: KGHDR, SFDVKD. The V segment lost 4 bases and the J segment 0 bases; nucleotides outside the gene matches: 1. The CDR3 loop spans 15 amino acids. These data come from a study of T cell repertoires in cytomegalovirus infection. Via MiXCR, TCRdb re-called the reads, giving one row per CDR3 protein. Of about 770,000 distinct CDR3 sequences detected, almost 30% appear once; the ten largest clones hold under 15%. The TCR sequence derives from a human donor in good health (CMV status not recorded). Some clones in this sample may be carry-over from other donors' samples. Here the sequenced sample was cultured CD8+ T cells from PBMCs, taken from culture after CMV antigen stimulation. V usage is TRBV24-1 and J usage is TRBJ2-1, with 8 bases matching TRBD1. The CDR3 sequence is CATSDDRGSYNEQFF. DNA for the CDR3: TGTGCCACCAGTGACGACAGGGGCTCCTACAATGAGCAGTTCTTC.